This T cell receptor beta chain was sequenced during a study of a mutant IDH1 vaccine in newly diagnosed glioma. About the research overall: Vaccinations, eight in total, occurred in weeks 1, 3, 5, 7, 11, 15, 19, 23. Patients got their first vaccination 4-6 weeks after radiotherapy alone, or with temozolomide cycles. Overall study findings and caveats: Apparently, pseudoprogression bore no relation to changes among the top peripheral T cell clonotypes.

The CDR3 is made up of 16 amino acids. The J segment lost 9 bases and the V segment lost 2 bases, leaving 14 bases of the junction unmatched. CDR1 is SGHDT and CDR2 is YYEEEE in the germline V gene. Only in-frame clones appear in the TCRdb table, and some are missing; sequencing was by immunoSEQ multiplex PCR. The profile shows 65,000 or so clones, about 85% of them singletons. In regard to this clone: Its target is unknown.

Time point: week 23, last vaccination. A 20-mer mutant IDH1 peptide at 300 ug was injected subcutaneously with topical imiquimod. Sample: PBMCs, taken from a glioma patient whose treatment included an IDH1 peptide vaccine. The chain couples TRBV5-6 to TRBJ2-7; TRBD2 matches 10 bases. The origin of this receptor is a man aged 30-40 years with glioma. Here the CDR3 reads CASSFLSGGVLLGQYF. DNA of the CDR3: TGTGCCAGCAGCTTTCTGAGCGGGGGGGTTCTCCTCGGGCAGTACTTC. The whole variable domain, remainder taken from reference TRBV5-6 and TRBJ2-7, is DAGVTQSPTHLIKTRGQQVTLRCSPKSGHDTVSWYQQALGQGPQFIFQYYEEEERQRGNFPDRFSGHQFPNYSSELNVNALLLGDSALYLCASSFLSGGVLLGQYFGPGTRLTVT.